This T cell receptor (beta chain) came from a study of blood T cell repertoires in COVID-19. Across the whole study: The United States, Italy and Spain provided the acute and convalescent COVID-19 samples. PBMCs, B-cell-depleted T cells, or T cells provided the cDNA or gDNA that made up the material.

This CDR3 has 11 amino acids. Per the germline V gene, CDR1 is GTSNPN and CDR2 is SVGIG (reference sequence). With 2 bases removed from V and 8 bases from J, the gap between germline ends came to 9 bases. In the original processing: Scientists estimated how many nucleated cells there were by amplifying reference gene primers. Method: immunoSEQ multiplex PCR; TCRdb's copy keeps in-frame clones and lacks some. That table is the source of V, J and clone size, and D and trimming were worked out from the DNA. Among around 71,000 clones, 75% to 85% were seen once, and the ten largest hold around 7%. Followed over time, Seattle patients had been enrolled while infection was active.

The receptor was isolated from a man under 40 with COVID-19, enrolled during active disease. The sequenced sample consisted of peripheral blood. This sequence joins TRBV30 and TRBJ1-2, with unresolved D. CDR3 sequence reads: CAWSSPVGYTF. The CDR3, as DNA: TGTGCCTGGAGTTCTCCCGTCGGCTACACCTTC.